This T cell receptor (beta chain) emerged from a study of vaccination effects on CD4 cells after COVID-19. About the study: Each participant received a vaccine that was either BNT162b2 or mRNA-1273, given as two doses. Regarding the study as a whole: The study, lacking early post-infection timepoints, had few convalescent patients.

The V and J ends lost 0 bases and 5 bases respectively, with 11 bases between them. The CDR3 spans 14 residues. Germline assignment: CDR1 SGHRS and CDR2 YFSETQ. The protocol was immunoSEQ multiplex PCR, while the TCRdb copy is restricted to in-frame clones and leaves out a portion. Of about 73,000 clones listed, 60% to 75% are singletons. Before sequencing, viral peptide pools were used by the ViraFEST assay to expand antigen-specific CD4+ T cells. Scientists isolated CD4+ T cells after an approximately 10-day culture period ended. According to the study, vaccine recipients showed no prior SARS-CoV-2 infection and negative nucleocapsid antibodies. The researchers cultured roughly 2.2 million PBMC per well with approximately 10 IU/ml IL-2 and 8.5 to 10 ug/ml peptides. Worth noting for this clone: What it recognizes is unknown.

The source of this sequence is a human donor who received a COVID-19 vaccine. The source material was CD4+ T cells from PBMCs cultured with HCoV-NL63 spike peptides, sampled before COVID-19 vaccination. The V and J genes are TRBV5-1 and TRBJ1-1; D is possibly TRBD1 (6 bases). CDR3 nucleotide sequence: TGCGCCAGCAGCTTGGAACGGGGGCTGACTGAAGCTTTCTTT. Protein product: CASSLERGLTEAFF.